One and the same sample provided the 13 T cell receptor beta chains below, sequenced in a study of blood T cell repertoires in COVID-19. Sequenced by immunoSEQ multiplex PCR; TCRdb stores in-frame clones only, minus some. The repertoire holds approximately 250,000 clones, with about 90% as singletons. Sequencing was done on a sample of PBMCs or T cells enriched from blood (not recorded which). Every receptor here comes from a woman in her 30s with acute COVID-19.

This rearrangement joins TRBV12-5 to TRBJ2-3, with a weak D call TRBD1 (6 bases). Germline CDR1 and CDR2: LGHNT and FRNRAP. The CDR3 runs 17 residues. V lost 4 bases, J lost 2 bases, and 19 bases lay in between. The CDR3 spells CASGWGSEGHNTDTQYF. The CDR3 DNA sequence: TGTGCTAGTGGTTGGGGAAGCGAGGGACACAACACAGATACGCAGTATTTT.

This clone was seen a handful of times. The V and J genes are TRBV24-1 and TRBJ2-2, with 8 positions matching TRBD2. Germline V CDR1 and CDR2: KGHDR, SFDVKD. This CDR3 comprises 16 residues. V lost 4 bases to trimming and J lost 0 bases; unmatched junction nucleotides: 3. The chain's CDR3 is CATSDPAGANTGELFF. Here the CDR3 DNA reads TGTGCCACCAGTGACCCAGCGGGAGCGAACACCGGGGAGCTGTTTTTT.

The gene calls are TRBV28 and TRBJ2-5, with a tentative D call TRBD2 (6 bases). V lost 8 bases to trimming and J lost 5 bases, with 27 bases between them. The germline V gene encodes CDR1 MDHEN and CDR2 SYDVKM. The CDR3 has 17 residues. CDR3 amino acids: CASPPGGVAGLRETQYF. CDR3 bases: TGTGCCAGCCCTCCCGGGGGAGTAGCAGGACTTCGGGAGACCCAGTACTTC.

The chain joins TRBV28 to TRBJ2-3; TRBD2 is a possible D gene (6 bases). CDR3 size: 16 residues. Deletions cut 5 bases from V and 0 bases from J, with 15 bases between. The germline CDR1 and CDR2 sequences are MDHEN and SYDVKM. CDR3: CASSPRGGVSTDTQYF. The DNA for the CDR3 is TGTGCCAGCAGTCCCCGCGGCGGGGTCAGCACAGATACGCAGTATTTT.

The V gene is TRBV18, the J gene TRBJ2-1; 7 bases match TRBD2. J was trimmed by 3 bases and V by 6 bases; bases with no gene match: 5. Germline values: CDR1 KGHSH, CDR2 LQKENI. CDR3 length: 14 amino acids. The DNA for the CDR3 is TGTGCCAGCTCTGGGAGCGGGATCTACAATGAGCAGTTCTTC. It codes for CASSGSGIYNEQFF.

V and J are TRBV12-2 and TRBJ2-2; TRBD1, the table's D call, was not compared with the DNA. TRBV12-2 is termed a pseudogene. The CDR3 covers 12 residues. The CDR3: CASRLGFPGLFF. For the CDR3, the DNA is TGTGCAAGTCGCTTAGGGTTCCCAGGGCTGTTTTTT.

Only one count was recorded for this clone. The rearrangement links TRBV6-1 to TRBJ1-3; TRBD1 agrees at 7 bases. In germline, CDR1 is MNHNS, CDR2 SASEGT. This CDR3 spans 14 amino acids. Germline trimming cut 6 bases from V and 1 base from J; bases unmatched to any gene: 3. The CDR3, as DNA: TGTGCCAGCAGCAAGGGGGCATCTGGAAACACCATATATTTT. This sequence encodes CASSKGASGNTIYF.

The chain carries TRBV24-1 and TRBJ2-3, with TRBD2 identical over 13 bases. V dropped 2 bases and J dropped 3; count of bases not matched to a gene: 7. The CDR3 has 18 residues. The V gene's germline CDR1 is KGHDR and CDR2 SFDVKD. The CDR3 coding sequence is TGTGCCACCAGTGATTGGACTAGCGGGAGTGATAGTACAGATACGCAGTATTTT. Its translation is CATSDWTSGSDSTDTQYF.

The V and J genes are TRBV28 and TRBJ1-3, with D unresolved. V was pared by 8 bases and J by 0 bases, with 14 bases between. The CDR3 is 15 amino acids. Germline V CDR1 and CDR2: MDHEN, SYDVKM. CDR3 region: CASSLSMNSGNTIYF. Written as DNA, the CDR3 is TGTGCCAGCTCCCTTAGTATGAACTCTGGAAACACCATATATTTT. The full variable domain, in which reference TRBV28 and TRBJ1-3 provide the parts outside the CDR3, is DVKVTQSSRYLVKRTGEKVFLECVQDMDHENMFWYRQDPGLGLRLIYFSYDVKMKEKGDIPEGYSVSREKKERFSLILESASTNQTSMYLCASSLSMNSGNTIYFGEGSWLTVV.

As regards this clone: The junction does not match germline at one end; this may be a read error. This chain links TRBV24-1 with TRBJ2-1; maybe TRBD1 (5 bases). Germline assignment: CDR1 KGHDR and CDR2 SFDVKD. The CDR3 is made up of 16 amino acids. The CDR3: CATSVLQGGTYNEQFF. The CDR3 bases are TGTGCCACCAGTGTTTTGCAGGGTGGGACCTACAATGAGCAGTTCTTC.

This clone is a singleton in its sample. This rearrangement joins TRBV4-3 to TRBJ2-7, with 10 bases lining up with TRBD2. V shed 2 bases and J 2 bases; nucleotides not matched to a gene: 12. The CDR3 has 18 residues. CDR1 and CDR2 (germline): LGHNA, YSLEER. DNA for the CDR3: TGCGCCAGCAGCCAAACAGTGGTAGCGGGAGGATTCACCTACGAGCAGTACTTC. Amino acids: CASSQTVVAGGFTYEQYF.

CDR3 residues: CASSYSLSERAGVNTEAFF. The DNA for the CDR3 is TGTGCCAGCAGTTACTCCCTTAGCGAACGGGCTGGGGTGAACACTGAAGCTTTCTTT. J is TRBJ1-1 and V is TRBV6-2 or TRBV6-3; unclear D gene. The CDR3 has 19 residues. The germline CDR1 and CDR2 sequences are MNHEY and SVGEGT. V shed 0 bases and J shed 0 bases, with 20 bases lying between them.

The V gene is TRBV5-1, the J gene TRBJ1-3; D not certain. The germline V and J ends were trimmed by 0 bases and 6 bases, with 16 bases remaining between them. CDR1 and CDR2 (germline): SGHRS, YFSETQ. The CDR3 covers 16 residues. The CDR3 sequence: CASSLAGERPANTIYF. CDR3 coding DNA: TGCGCCAGCAGCTTGGCGGGAGAGAGACCAGCAAACACCATATATTTT.